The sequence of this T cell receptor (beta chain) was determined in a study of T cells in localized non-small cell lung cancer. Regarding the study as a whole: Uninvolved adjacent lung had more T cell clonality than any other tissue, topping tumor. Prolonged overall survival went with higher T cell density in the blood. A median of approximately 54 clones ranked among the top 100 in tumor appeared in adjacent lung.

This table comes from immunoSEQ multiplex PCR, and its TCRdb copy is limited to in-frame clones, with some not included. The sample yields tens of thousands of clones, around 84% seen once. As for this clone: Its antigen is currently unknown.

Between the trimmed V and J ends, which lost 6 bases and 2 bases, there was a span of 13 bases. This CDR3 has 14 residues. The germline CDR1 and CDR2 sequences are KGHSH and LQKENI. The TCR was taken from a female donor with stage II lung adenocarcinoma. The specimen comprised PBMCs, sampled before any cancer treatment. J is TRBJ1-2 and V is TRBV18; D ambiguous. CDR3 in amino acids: CASSSEGGNYGYTF. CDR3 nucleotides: TGTGCCAGCTCCTCCGAGGGCGGAAACTATGGCTACACCTTC.